A selection of T cell receptor beta chains follows, all from one sample in a study of metastatic and nonmetastatic thyroid tumors. TCRdb re-called the PCR reads via MiXCR. This sample has about 30,000 clones, with 20% to 25% found just once. Sample: blood. The receptors derive from a female donor with papillary thyroid cancer or a benign thyroid nodule (not recorded which). Some clones in this sample may be carry-over from other donors' samples. Each CDR3 is given with its conserved first and last residue. Fields, in order: clone size, V gene, D gene, J gene, CDR3 protein, CDR3 DNA. A D gene is named only where the DNA matches it firmly. The size of a clone is reported for some rows only, either as once, few or many, or as a class for expanded clones.

abundance: -
v_gene: TRBV6-1
d_gene: -
j_gene: TRBJ2-7
CDR3aa: CASLRGRFYEQYF
CDR3nt: TGTGCCAGCCTTAGAGGGAGATTCTACGAGCAGTACTTC

abundance: few
v_gene: TRBV6-2/TRBV6-3
d_gene: -
j_gene: TRBJ2-3
CDR3aa: CASGDSAGSTYTQYF
CDR3nt: TGTGCCAGCGGTGACTCGGCCGGGAGCACATATACGCAGTATTTT

abundance: many
v_gene: TRBV9
d_gene: -
j_gene: TRBJ1-2
CDR3aa: CASSPRRGLDYGYTF
CDR3nt: TGTGCCAGCAGCCCACGTAGGGGTTTGGACTATGGCTACACCTTC

abundance: many
v_gene: TRBV30
d_gene: -
j_gene: TRBJ2-2
CDR3aa: CAWSVMARDTGELFF
CDR3nt: TGTGCCTGGAGTGTAATGGCCCGGGACACCGGGGAGCTGTTTTTT

abundance: -
v_gene: TRBV5-1
d_gene: -
j_gene: TRBJ1-1
CDR3aa: CASSPTIRAEAFF
CDR3nt: TGCGCCAGCAGCCCCACTATAAGAGCTGAAGCTTTCTTT

abundance: -
v_gene: TRBV20-1
d_gene: -
j_gene: TRBJ1-1
CDR3aa: CSAHPAMNTQAFF
CDR3nt: TGCAGTGCTCACCCGGCCATGAACACTCAAGCTTTCTTT

abundance: many
v_gene: TRBV11-2
d_gene: -
j_gene: TRBJ1-1
CDR3aa: CASSFGPETFF
CDR3nt: TGTGCCAGCAGCTTCGGTCCTGAAACTTTCTTT

abundance: medium-sized
v_gene: TRBV24-1
d_gene: -
j_gene: TRBJ1-1
CDR3aa: CATEQSSGTEAFF
CDR3nt: TGTGCCACAGAACAGTCCTCGGGCACTGAAGCTTTCTTT

abundance: -
v_gene: TRBV27
d_gene: -
j_gene: TRBJ2-3
CDR3aa: CDSRSTSRTDTQYF
CDR3nt: TGTGACAGCCGTTCAACTAGCCGCACAGATACGCAGTATTTT

abundance: many
v_gene: TRBV6-1
d_gene: -
j_gene: TRBJ2-2
CDR3aa: CASRLGGLDTGELFF
CDR3nt: TGTGCCAGCAGGCTAGGGGGTCTCGACACCGGGGAGCTGTTTTTT

abundance: many
v_gene: TRBV29-1
d_gene: TRBD2
j_gene: TRBJ2-1
CDR3aa: CSAASGRSGNEQFF
CDR3nt: TGCAGCGCAGCGAGCGGGAGATCTGGAAATGAGCAGTTCTTC

abundance: -
v_gene: TRBV20-1
d_gene: TRBD1
j_gene: TRBJ2-1
CDR3aa: CSARGQGVSSYNEQFF
CDR3nt: TGCAGTGCTAGGGGCCAGGGGGTATCCTCCTACAATGAGCAGTTCTTC

abundance: -
v_gene: TRBV12-3/TRBV12-4
d_gene: -
j_gene: TRBJ2-2
CDR3aa: CASTSQDTADLFF
CDR3nt: TGTGCCAGCACCTCTCAGGACACCGCGGACCTGTTTTTT

abundance: many
v_gene: TRBV28
d_gene: -
j_gene: TRBJ1-4
CDR3aa: CASSSPNEGEKLFF
CDR3nt: TGTGCCAGCAGTTCTCCTAATGAGGGGGAAAAACTGTTTTTT

abundance: many
v_gene: TRBV28
d_gene: -
j_gene: TRBJ1-5
CDR3aa: CASRRVDRLGQPQHF
CDR3nt: TGTGCCAGCAGGCGAGTGGACAGACTCGGGCAGCCCCAGCATTTT

abundance: many
v_gene: TRBV6-1
d_gene: -
j_gene: TRBJ1-3
CDR3aa: CASSEAEGDGNTIYF
CDR3nt: TGTGCCAGCAGTGAAGCAGAAGGGGATGGAAACACCATATATTTT

abundance: many
v_gene: TRBV2
d_gene: -
j_gene: TRBJ2-7
CDR3aa: CASSEQSYEQYF
CDR3nt: TGTGCCAGCAGTGAACAGTCCTACGAGCAGTACTTC

abundance: -
v_gene: TRBV3-1
d_gene: TRBD2
j_gene: TRBJ2-5
CDR3aa: CASSQVLAGGTQYF
CDR3nt: TGTGCCAGCAGCCAAGTACTAGCGGGTGGGACCCAGTACTTC

abundance: -
v_gene: TRBV6-1
d_gene: -
j_gene: TRBJ1-6
CDR3aa: CAIRMDSETSPLHF
CDR3nt: TGTGCCATCAGGATGGACAGTGAAACTTCACCCCTCCACTTT

abundance: many
v_gene: TRBV20-1
d_gene: TRBD1
j_gene: TRBJ1-4
CDR3aa: CSARDRTGGYEKLFF
CDR3nt: TGCAGTGCTAGAGATCGGACAGGGGGGTATGAAAAACTGTTTTTT

abundance: -
v_gene: TRBV18
d_gene: -
j_gene: TRBJ2-7
CDR3aa: CASSLLGHGASYEQYF
CDR3nt: TGTGCCAGCTCACTCTTGGGACATGGGGCCTCCTACGAGCAGTACTTC

abundance: few
v_gene: TRBV6-1
d_gene: TRBD2
j_gene: TRBJ2-7
CDR3aa: CASGRTSAAYEQYF
CDR3nt: TGTGCCAGCGGTAGGACTAGCGCAGCCTACGAGCAGTACTTC

abundance: many
v_gene: TRBV7-8
d_gene: -
j_gene: TRBJ2-2
CDR3aa: CASSLGRGRELFF
CDR3nt: TGTGCCAGCAGCTTAGGTCGGGGCCGGGAGCTGTTTTTT

abundance: -
v_gene: TRBV6-5
d_gene: -
j_gene: TRBJ2-6
CDR3aa: CASSYFGADSGANVLTF
CDR3nt: TGTGCCAGCAGTTACTTCGGGGCCGACTCTGGGGCCAACGTCCTGACTTTC

abundance: few
v_gene: TRBV20-1
d_gene: TRBD2
j_gene: TRBJ2-7
CDR3aa: CSATPGLAGEYEQYF
CDR3nt: TGCAGTGCTACCCCGGGACTAGCGGGAGAGTACGAGCAGTACTTC

abundance: many
v_gene: TRBV3-1
d_gene: -
j_gene: TRBJ2-6
CDR3aa: CASSQFRVAGANVLTF
CDR3nt: TGTGCCAGCAGCCAGTTCAGGGTGGCTGGGGCCAACGTCCTGACTTTC

abundance: many
v_gene: TRBV12-3/TRBV12-4
d_gene: -
j_gene: TRBJ2-5
CDR3aa: CASSLWQAITQETQYF
CDR3nt: TGTGCCAGCAGTTTGTGGCAGGCGATAACCCAAGAGACCCAGTACTTC

abundance: many
v_gene: TRBV9
d_gene: TRBD1
j_gene: TRBJ2-7
CDR3aa: CASSVGSRGQGYEQYF
CDR3nt: TGTGCCAGCAGCGTAGGTAGTAGGGGACAGGGGTACGAGCAGTACTTC

abundance: -
v_gene: TRBV18
d_gene: -
j_gene: TRBJ1-2
CDR3aa: CDSSQTGNNYGYTF
CDR3nt: TGTGACAGCTCACAGACGGGGAATAACTATGGGTACACCTTC

abundance: medium-sized
v_gene: TRBV19
d_gene: TRBD1
j_gene: TRBJ1-2
CDR3aa: CASSMNPGQGHGYTF
CDR3nt: TGTGCCAGTAGTATGAACCCCGGACAGGGACATGGCTACACCTTC

abundance: -
v_gene: TRBV27
d_gene: -
j_gene: TRBJ2-1
CDR3aa: CASSSGAIGSYNEQFF
CDR3nt: TGTGCCAGCAGTTCAGGGGCAATTGGGTCGTACAATGAGCAGTTCTTC

abundance: many
v_gene: TRBV5-6
d_gene: -
j_gene: TRBJ2-3
CDR3aa: CASSYIWMERNTDTQYF
CDR3nt: TGTGCCAGCAGCTACATCTGGATGGAACGGAACACAGATACGCAGTATTTT

abundance: -
v_gene: TRBV6-1
d_gene: -
j_gene: TRBJ1-5
CDR3aa: CASAAGNQPQHF
CDR3nt: TGTGCCAGCGCTGCCGGCAATCAGCCCCAGCATTTT

abundance: many
v_gene: TRBV4-3
d_gene: -
j_gene: TRBJ2-1
CDR3aa: CASSQDDRRRGYNEQFF
CDR3nt: TGCGCCAGCAGCCAAGATGATCGGAGAAGGGGTTACAATGAGCAGTTCTTC

abundance: many
v_gene: TRBV11-3
d_gene: -
j_gene: TRBJ2-3
CDR3aa: CASSLDKRGTDTQYF
CDR3nt: TGTGCCAGCAGCTTAGATAAGCGGGGCACAGATACGCAGTATTTT

abundance: many
v_gene: TRBV4-2
d_gene: TRBD1
j_gene: TRBJ2-6
CDR3aa: CASSPTGGLDSGANVLTF
CDR3nt: TGTGCCAGCAGCCCAACAGGGGGCCTCGACTCTGGGGCCAACGTCCTGACTTTC

abundance: -
v_gene: TRBV20-1
d_gene: -
j_gene: TRBJ1-1
CDR3aa: CSARGLVGTEAFF
CDR3nt: TGCAGTGCTAGAGGACTTGTGGGCACTGAAGCTTTCTTT

abundance: many
v_gene: TRBV7-2
d_gene: TRBD2
j_gene: TRBJ2-7
CDR3aa: CASSLVGRLAGVYEQYF
CDR3nt: TGTGCCAGCAGCTTAGTTGGTCGTCTAGCGGGAGTCTACGAGCAGTACTTC

abundance: many
v_gene: TRBV7-4
d_gene: -
j_gene: TRBJ1-5
CDR3aa: CAGRPGHF
CDR3nt: TGTGCCGGACGACCCGGGCATTTT

abundance: many
v_gene: TRBV10-1
d_gene: -
j_gene: TRBJ1-2
CDR3aa: CASSDTTELYGYTF
CDR3nt: TGCGCCAGCAGTGATACGACAGAACTCTATGGCTACACCTTC

abundance: -
v_gene: TRBV5-1
d_gene: TRBD1
j_gene: TRBJ1-3
CDR3aa: CASSFGTGEGNTIYF
CDR3nt: TGCGCCAGCAGCTTCGGGACAGGGGAAGGAAACACCATATATTTT

abundance: -
v_gene: TRBV12-3/TRBV12-4
d_gene: TRBD1
j_gene: TRBJ1-1
CDR3aa: CASSWTGMKSEAFF
CDR3nt: TGTGCCAGCAGTTGGACAGGAATGAAATCTGAAGCTTTCTTT

abundance: many
v_gene: TRBV6-2/TRBV6-3
d_gene: TRBD1
j_gene: TRBJ1-5
CDR3aa: CASRNRQGDQPQHF
CDR3nt: TGTGCCAGCAGGAACCGACAGGGGGATCAGCCCCAGCATTTT

abundance: many
v_gene: TRBV12-3/TRBV12-4
d_gene: TRBD2
j_gene: TRBJ2-1
CDR3aa: CASRGRETSYNEQFF
CDR3nt: TGTGCCAGCAGAGGGCGGGAGACTTCCTACAATGAGCAGTTCTTC

abundance: many
v_gene: TRBV4-3
d_gene: -
j_gene: TRBJ2-1
CDR3aa: CASSQASGDYNEQFF
CDR3nt: TGCGCCAGCAGCCAAGCGTCGGGAGACTACAATGAGCAGTTCTTC

abundance: -
v_gene: TRBV5-1
d_gene: -
j_gene: TRBJ2-3
CDR3aa: CASSPVQGGTDTQYF
CDR3nt: TGCGCCAGCAGCCCAGTACAGGGGGGGACAGATACGCAGTATTTT

abundance: many
v_gene: TRBV5-1
d_gene: -
j_gene: TRBJ1-6
CDR3aa: CASSPEGPDHSYNSPLHF
CDR3nt: TGCGCCAGCAGCCCAGAGGGACCTGACCACTCCTATAATTCACCCCTCCACTTT

abundance: many
v_gene: TRBV7-9
d_gene: -
j_gene: TRBJ1-2
CDR3aa: CASSLGEGGYTF
CDR3nt: TGTGCCAGCAGCTTAGGGGAGGGAGGCTACACCTTC

abundance: many
v_gene: TRBV20-1
d_gene: -
j_gene: TRBJ1-5
CDR3aa: CSALGDGYQPQHF
CDR3nt: TGCAGTGCTCTGGGGGACGGCTATCAGCCCCAGCATTTT

abundance: many
v_gene: TRBV5-1
d_gene: -
j_gene: TRBJ1-4
CDR3aa: CASSEGTGTREKLFF
CDR3nt: TGCGCCAGCAGCGAAGGAACAGGGACGCGGGAAAAACTGTTTTTT

abundance: many
v_gene: TRBV7-2
d_gene: -
j_gene: TRBJ1-3
CDR3aa: CASSFAGPGNTIYF
CDR3nt: TGTGCCAGCAGCTTTGCGGGGCCCGGAAACACCATATATTTT

abundance: medium-sized
v_gene: TRBV20-1
d_gene: TRBD1
j_gene: TRBJ2-2
CDR3aa: CSASGTGDRRGPGELFF
CDR3nt: TGCAGTGCTAGTGGGACAGGGGATCGAAGGGGCCCCGGGGAGCTGTTTTTT

abundance: -
v_gene: TRBV19
d_gene: -
j_gene: TRBJ1-3
CDR3aa: CASSTPGGSESGNTIYF
CDR3nt: TGTGCCAGTAGTACCCCGGGAGGGTCGGAGTCTGGAAACACCATTTATTTT

abundance: once
v_gene: TRBV4-1
d_gene: -
j_gene: TRBJ1-1
CDR3aa: CASSQVTNTEAFF
CDR3nt: TGCGCCAGCAGCCAAGTTACGAACACTGAAGCTTTCTTT

abundance: many
v_gene: TRBV5-5
d_gene: -
j_gene: TRBJ1-2
CDR3aa: CASSLGQVDGYTF
CDR3nt: TGTGCCAGCAGCTTGGGGCAGGTAGATGGCTACACCTTC

abundance: -
v_gene: TRBV7-3
d_gene: -
j_gene: TRBJ2-1
CDR3aa: CASSLASYNEQFF
CDR3nt: TGTGCCAGCAGCTTAGCGTCATACAATGAGCAGTTCTTC

abundance: -
v_gene: TRBV6-5
d_gene: -
j_gene: TRBJ1-1
CDR3aa: CASSYGDMDTEVFF
CDR3nt: TGTGCCAGCAGTTACGGGGATATGGACACTGAAGTTTTCTTT

abundance: -
v_gene: TRBV5-1
d_gene: -
j_gene: TRBJ1-6
CDR3aa: CASSLGGGRSPLHF
CDR3nt: TGCGCCAGCAGCTTGGGAGGGGGAAGATCACCCCTCCACTTT

abundance: -
v_gene: TRBV5-1
d_gene: -
j_gene: TRBJ1-6
CDR3aa: CASIWGYRDSPLHF
CDR3nt: TGCGCCAGCATCTGGGGGTACAGGGATTCACCCCTCCACTTT